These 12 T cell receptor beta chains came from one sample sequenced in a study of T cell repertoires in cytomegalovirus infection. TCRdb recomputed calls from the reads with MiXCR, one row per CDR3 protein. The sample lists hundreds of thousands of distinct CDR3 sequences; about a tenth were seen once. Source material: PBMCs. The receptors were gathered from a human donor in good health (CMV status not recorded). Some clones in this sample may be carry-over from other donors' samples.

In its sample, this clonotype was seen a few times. This CDR3 is CASSDRGTAANYGYTF. The DNA for the CDR3 is TGCGCCAGCAGCGACAGAGGGACTGCAGCTAACTATGGCTACACCTTC. The rearrangement links TRBV5-1 to TRBJ1-2, with D perhaps matching TRBD1 (5 bases). The V gene lost 4 bases and the J gene lost 0 bases, with 16 bases spanning the gap. The CDR3 consists of 16 residues. The germline V gene encodes CDR1 SGHRS and CDR2 YFSETQ.

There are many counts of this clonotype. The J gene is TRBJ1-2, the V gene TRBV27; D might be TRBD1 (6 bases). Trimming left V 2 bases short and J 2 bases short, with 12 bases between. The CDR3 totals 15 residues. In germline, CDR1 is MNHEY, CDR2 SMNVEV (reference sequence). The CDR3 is CASSLREGHNYGYTF. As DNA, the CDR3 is TGTGCCAGCAGTTTAAGAGAGGGACACAACTATGGCTACACCTTC.

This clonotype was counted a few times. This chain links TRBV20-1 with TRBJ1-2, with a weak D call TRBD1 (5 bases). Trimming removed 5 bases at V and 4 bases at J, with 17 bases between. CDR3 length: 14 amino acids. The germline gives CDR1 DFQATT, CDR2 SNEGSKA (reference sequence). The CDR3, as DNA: TGCAGTGCTCGGGGGGGAAGCGGAGGCTATGGCTACACCTTC. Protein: CSARGGSGGYGYTF.

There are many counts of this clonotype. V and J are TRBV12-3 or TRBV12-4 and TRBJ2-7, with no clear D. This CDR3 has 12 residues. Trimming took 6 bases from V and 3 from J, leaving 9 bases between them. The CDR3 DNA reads TGTGCCAGCAGCGTAGTGTTCTACGAGCAGTACTTC. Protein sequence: CASSVVFYEQYF.

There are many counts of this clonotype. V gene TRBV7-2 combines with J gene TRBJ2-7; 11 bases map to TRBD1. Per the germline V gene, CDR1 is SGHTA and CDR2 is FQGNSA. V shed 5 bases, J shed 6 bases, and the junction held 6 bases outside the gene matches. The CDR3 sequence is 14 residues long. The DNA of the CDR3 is TGTGCCAGCAGCCCGGACAGGGGGCACCTCGAGCAGTACGTC. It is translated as CASSPDRGHLEQYV.

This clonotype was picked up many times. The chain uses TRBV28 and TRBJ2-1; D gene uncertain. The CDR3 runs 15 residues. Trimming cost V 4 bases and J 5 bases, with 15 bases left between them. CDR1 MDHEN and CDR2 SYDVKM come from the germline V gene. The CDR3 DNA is TGTGCCAGCAGTTCCAAGCTCATCCCCAACAATGAGCAGTTCTTC. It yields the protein CASSSKLIPNNEQFF.

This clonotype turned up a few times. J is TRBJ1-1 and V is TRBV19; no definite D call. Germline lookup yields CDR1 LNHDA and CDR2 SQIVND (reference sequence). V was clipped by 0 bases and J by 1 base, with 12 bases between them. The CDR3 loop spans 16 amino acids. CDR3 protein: CASSIDFWVGNTEAFF. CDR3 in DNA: TGTGCCAGTAGTATAGATTTTTGGGTGGGGAACACTGAAGCTTTCTTT.

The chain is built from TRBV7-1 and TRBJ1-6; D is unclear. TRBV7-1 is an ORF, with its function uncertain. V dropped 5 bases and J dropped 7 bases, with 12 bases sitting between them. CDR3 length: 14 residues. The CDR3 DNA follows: TGTGCCAGCAGCCTGGGGAAACAGAATTCACCCCTCCACTTT. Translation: CASSLGKQNSPLHF.

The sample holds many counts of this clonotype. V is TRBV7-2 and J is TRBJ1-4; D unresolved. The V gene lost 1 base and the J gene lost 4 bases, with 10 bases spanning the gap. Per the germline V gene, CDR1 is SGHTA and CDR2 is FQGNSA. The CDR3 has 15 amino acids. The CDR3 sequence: CASSLEGRINEKLFF. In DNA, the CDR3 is TGTGCCAGCAGCTTAGAGGGCAGAATTAATGAAAAACTGTTTTTT.

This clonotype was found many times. The CDR3 spells CASSPSPYGNEQFF. In DNA, the CDR3 is TGTGCCAGCAGCCCATCCCCCTATGGCAATGAGCAGTTCTTC. V and J are TRBV7-2 and TRBJ2-1; D uncertain. Per germline, CDR1 SGHTA and CDR2 FQGNSA. The CDR3 spans 14 residues. V was cut by 5 bases and J by 6 bases, with 14 bases left in between.

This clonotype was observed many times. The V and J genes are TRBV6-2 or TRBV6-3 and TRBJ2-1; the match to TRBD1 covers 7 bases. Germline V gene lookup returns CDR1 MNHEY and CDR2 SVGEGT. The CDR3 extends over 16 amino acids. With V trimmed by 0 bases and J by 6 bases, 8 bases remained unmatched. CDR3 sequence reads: CASSYSETGSPNEQFF. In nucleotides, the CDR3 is TGTGCCAGCAGTTACTCCGAGACAGGGTCACCCAATGAGCAGTTCTTC.

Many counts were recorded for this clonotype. CDR3 sequence: CASSPPRRDRGPWEQYF. The CDR3 DNA sequence: TGTGCCAGCAGCCCCCCCCGCCGGGACAGGGGGCCGTGGGAGCAGTACTTC. This chain links TRBV7-9 with TRBJ2-7; 12 bases map to TRBD1. This CDR3 is built from 17 residues. Germline CDR1 and CDR2: SEHNR and FQNEAQ (reference sequence). The J segment lost 7 bases and the V segment lost 5 bases, leaving 15 bases of the junction unmatched.